This paragraph covers one TCR beta chain sequence. Its specificity is unknown. This specimen belongs to a study of T cell responses to AZD1222 COVID-19 vaccine. General observations from the study: Baseline seropositivity characterized only a handful of AZD1222 recipients.

The CDR3 extends over 11 amino acids. Germline V lookup: CDR1 SEHNR, CDR2 FQNEAQ (reference sequence). V lost 3 bases and J lost 6, with 4 bases in between. Data came from immunoSEQ multiplex PCR; TCRdb stores just in-frame clones and leaves some out. Seen here are some 130,000 clones, approximately 91% observed once, and the top ten hold around 0.99%. This rearrangement joins TRBV7-9 to TRBJ2-3; the D is unclear. The TCR sequence derives from an adult who received the AZD1222 COVID-19 vaccine. The sample was peripheral blood, taken 28 days after the second AZD1222 dose. This CDR3 is CASSLVDTQYF. The CDR3 DNA sequence: TGTGCCAGCAGCTTGGTCGATACGCAGTATTTT.